The TCR beta chain under discussion was sequenced for a study of T-cell reconstitution after alpha-beta-depleted transplantation in children. Study-wide points: Reportedly, roughly two months post-transplant, alpha-beta T cells arose from several hundred expanded graft clones. Recipient T cells and thymic progenitors that survived gave rise to the high TCRbeta diversity observed at day 60 in some patients. At one year after transplant, newly produced T cells mostly accounted for T-cell counts and diversity.

This clonotype has a count of ten or more. Its antigen is currently unknown. The TCRbeta library incorporated unique molecular identifiers. TCRdb reprocessed the PCR reads with MiXCR, giving one entry per CDR3 protein. The repertoire holds about 5,800 distinct CDR3 sequences, with roughly 16% as singletons. The CDR3 runs 15 residues. V shed 3 bases and J shed 4 bases, with 13 bases lying between them. This specimen was PBMCs, mostly from graft donor cells, taken 180 days after TCRalphabeta/CD19-depleted stem cell transplant. The rearrangement links TRBV12-3 or TRBV12-4 to TRBJ1-5; possible D gene TRBD1, 6 bases. The TCR was taken from a patient under 10 years old who had a stem cell transplant for inherited bone marrow failure, so the T cells may come from the graft donor. DNA of the CDR3: TGTGCCAGCAGTTTGCAGGGGCTGAGAAATCAGCCCCAGCATTTT. It translates to CASSLQGLRNQPQHF.